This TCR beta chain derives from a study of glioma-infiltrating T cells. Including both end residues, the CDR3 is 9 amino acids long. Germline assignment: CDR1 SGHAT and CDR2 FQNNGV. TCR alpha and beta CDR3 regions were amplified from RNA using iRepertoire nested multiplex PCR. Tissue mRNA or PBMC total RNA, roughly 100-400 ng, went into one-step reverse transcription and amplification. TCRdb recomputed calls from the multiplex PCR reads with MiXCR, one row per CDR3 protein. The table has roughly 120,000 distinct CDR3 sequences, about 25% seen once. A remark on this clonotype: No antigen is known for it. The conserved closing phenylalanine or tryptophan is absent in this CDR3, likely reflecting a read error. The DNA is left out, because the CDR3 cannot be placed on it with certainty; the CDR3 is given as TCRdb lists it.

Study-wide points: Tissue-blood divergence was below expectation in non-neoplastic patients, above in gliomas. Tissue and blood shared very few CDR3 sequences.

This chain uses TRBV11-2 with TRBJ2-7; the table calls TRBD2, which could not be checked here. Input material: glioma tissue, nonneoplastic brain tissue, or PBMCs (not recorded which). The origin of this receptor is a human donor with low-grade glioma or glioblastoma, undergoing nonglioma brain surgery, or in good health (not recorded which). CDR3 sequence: CASSLTAGG.